This T cell receptor beta chain originates from a study of blood T cell repertoires in COVID-19. As for the study in general: PBMCs, B-cell-depleted T cells, or T cells were the source of the cDNA or gDNA that made up the material.

The germline V gene has CDR1 SGHRS and CDR2 YFSETQ. The CDR3 is 16 amino acids. The V and J ends lost 9 bases and 0 bases, in that order; junction bases with no gene match: 10. Living in about two dozen US areas, the participants were between roughly 18 and 95 years of age. Authors' data handling: Reference gene primer amplification yielded estimated nucleated cell counts. Assay: immunoSEQ multiplex PCR; the TCRdb copy retains only in-frame clones and omits some. D and trimming were read from the DNA, whereas the V and J calls and clone size are those reported in that table. The sample has about 160,000 clones, 81% seen once.

This sequence was found in a middle-aged woman with acute COVID-19. The specimen was PBMCs or T cells enriched from blood (not recorded which). The rearrangement joins TRBV5-1 to TRBJ2-5; 11 nucleotides match TRBD2. This chain's CDR3 is CANNSPTSGDQETQYF. The CDR3 DNA is TGCGCCAACAACTCTCCGACTAGCGGGGACCAAGAGACCCAGTACTTC.